The 8 T cell receptor beta chains below all came from one sample that was sequenced in a study of blood T cells in healthy people across ages. Together with a sample-barcoded 5' primer, a J-beta primer mix was included in a second PCR lasting roughly 7 to 11 cycles. Each CDR3 protein is one row after TCRdb ran MiXCR on the 5' RACE reads. The repertoire holds 1.5 million to 2 million distinct CDR3 sequences, with approximately 40% as singletons. The sequenced sample consisted of blood. All receptors derive from a human donor in good health.

V usage is TRBV28 and J usage is TRBJ2-5; unclear D gene. The germline V and J ends were trimmed by 2 bases and 3 bases, with 13 bases remaining between them. Germline assignment: CDR1 MDHEN and CDR2 SYDVKM. The CDR3 has 15 amino acids. Written as DNA, the CDR3 is TGTGCCAGCAGTTTACCCCCCGCATCAGAAGAGACCCAGTACTTC. Protein product: CASSLPPASEETQYF.

This clonotype was observed a few times. The rearrangement joins TRBV3-1 to TRBJ2-1; no clear D. Per the germline V gene, CDR1 is LGHDT and CDR2 is YNNKEL (reference sequence). Trimming left V 0 bases short and J 0 bases short, with 9 bases between. The CDR3 is 16 amino acids. CDR3 in amino acids: CASSQDAGSSYNEQFF. CDR3 DNA: TGTGCCAGCAGCCAAGATGCAGGTAGCTCCTACAATGAGCAGTTCTTC.

The rearrangement joins TRBV24-1 to TRBJ2-3; D is perhaps TRBD2 (5 bases). This CDR3 is 12 amino acids long. V lost 4 bases and J lost 8, with 9 bases in between. In germline, CDR1 is KGHDR, CDR2 SFDVKD. The CDR3 sequence is CATSDFGVTQYF. The CDR3 coding sequence is TGTGCCACCAGTGACTTCGGGGTTACGCAGTATTTT.

The rearrangement uses TRBV10-3 and TRBJ2-7, with a tentative D call TRBD1 (5 bases). V lost 9 bases and J 4 bases, leaving 13 bases between the germline ends. From germline, CDR1 is ENHRY and CDR2 SYGVKD. This CDR3 spans 12 amino acids. This chain's CDR3 is CAIMEGEYEQYF. CDR3 nucleotide sequence: TGTGCCATAATGGAAGGGGAATACGAGCAGTACTTC.

The chain joins TRBV11-1 to TRBJ2-1, with 9 bases that match TRBD1. CDR3 length: 15 amino acids. V lost 5 bases and J lost 3; bases outside the gene matches: 5. Germline CDR1 reads SGHAT; CDR2 reads FQDESV (reference sequence). The CDR3 DNA reads TGTGCCAGCAGCGCGGGACAGGGCTTCTACAATGAGCAGTTCTTC. It codes for CASSAGQGFYNEQFF. Full variable domain (rest looked up from reference TRBV11-1 and TRBJ2-1): EAEVAQSPRYKITEKSQAVAFWCDPISGHATLYWYRQILGQGPELLVQFQDESVVDDSQLPKDRFSAERLKGVDSTLKIQPAELGDSAMYLCASSAGQGFYNEQFFGPGTRLTVL.

CDR3 DNA: TGCAGCGCCGGGACAGGGGGTTGGGAGCAGTTCTTC. Its protein is CSAGTGGWEQFF. This chain links TRBV29-1 with TRBJ2-1; 11 positions match TRBD1. Germline CDR1 reads SQVTM; CDR2 reads ANQGSEA. Trimming took 7 bases from V and 10 from J; bases not matched to a gene: 6. The CDR3 sequence is 12 residues long.

This clonotype came up many times. CDR3 sequence: CASSLGGTENYGYTF. CDR3 nucleotide sequence: TGTGCCAGCAGCTTGGGGGGGACAGAGAACTATGGCTACACCTTC. The gene calls are TRBV7-2 and TRBJ1-2; 7 nucleotides agree with TRBD1. V gave up 3 bases and J gave up 2 bases; unmatched junction bases: 6. CDR3 size: 15 residues. CDR1 and CDR2 from the germline V gene are SGHTA and FQGNSA.

The genes are TRBV9 and TRBJ2-3, with a weak D call TRBD2 (5 bases). The germline gives CDR1 SGDLS, CDR2 YYNGEE. V lost 6 bases and J 1 base, leaving 12 bases between the germline ends. This CDR3 comprises 14 residues. CDR3 bases: TGTGCCAGCACGTTGGACTCTCGCACAGATACGCAGTATTTT. This gives the protein CASTLDSRTDTQYF.